This section outlines one T cell receptor beta chain sequence together with its context. The antigen remains undetermined. This sample was taken from a study of OX40 agonist ivuxolimab in advanced cancers. Study details: One patient with hepatocellular carcinoma and two with cutaneous melanoma, three in all, had partial responses. Notes on the study in general: Average numbers of expanded clones were greater in CD8+ T cells than in CD4+. Blood T cells, both CD4+ and CD8+, expanded clonally by week 6 at 0.1 to 3.0 mg/kg.

Autoimmune disease history or systemic immunosuppression was exclusionary. Generated by immunoSEQ multiplex PCR, the TCRdb table keeps only in-frame clones and is missing some. The profile shows approximately 130,000 clones, roughly nine tenths of them singletons. This CDR3 contains 16 residues. Per the germline V gene, CDR1 is KGHSH and CDR2 is LQKENI. V lost 3 bases and J lost 5, with 16 bases in between. This chain connects TRBV18 to TRBJ1-4, with D possibly being TRBD1 (6 bases). The source of this sequence is an adult with an advanced solid tumor such as melanoma, head and neck, liver or kidney cancer. The specimen comprised CD4+ or CD8+ T cells sorted from blood, sampled in a trial of the OX40 agonist ivuxolimab. This CDR3 is CASSPQGPQANEKLFF. As DNA, the CDR3 is TGTGCCAGCTCACCTCAGGGGCCGCAGGCGAATGAAAAACTGTTTTTT.